Listed here are 30 T cell receptor beta chains from one sample, sequenced in a study of CD8+CD57+ T cells in acquired aplastic anemia. Whoever was chosen for sequencing had shown CD8+CD57+ cell expansion by flow cytometry. TCR beta VDJ and CDR3 were profiled, and genomic DNA was the template. In TCRdb, the reads were re-called with MiXCR into one record per CDR3 protein. This table holds approximately 190,000 distinct CDR3 sequences, just under 50% found once. Sequenced input: sorted CD4+, CD8+, or CD8+CD57+ T cells (not recorded which) from PBMCs. These receptors came from a human donor with aplastic anemia.

The V and J genes are TRBV5-8 and TRBJ1-4, with a tentative D call TRBD1 (6 bases). V lost 4 bases to trimming and J lost 5 bases, with 15 bases between them. This CDR3 is 15 amino acids long. CDR1 SGHTS and CDR2 YDEGEE come from the germline V gene. This CDR3 is CASSPQYRVNEKLFF. The CDR3 coding sequence is TGTGCCAGCAGCCCCCAATACAGGGTGAATGAAAAACTGTTTTTT.

This clonotype was observed a handful of times. The rearrangement links TRBV6-2 or TRBV6-3 to TRBJ1-5; maybe TRBD1 (6 bases). The CDR3 extends over 18 amino acids. Between the trimmed V and J ends, which lost 0 bases and 2 bases, there was a span of 17 bases. From germline, CDR1 is MNHEY and CDR2 SVGEGT. This CDR3 reads CASSYSVGGPYGNQPQHF. The CDR3 nucleotides read TGTGCCAGCAGTTACTCAGTGGGGGGGCCCTATGGCAATCAGCCCCAGCATTTT.

The chain recombines TRBV2 with TRBJ1-1; D may be TRBD1 (5 bases). The length of the CDR3 is 14 residues. Germline V gene lookup returns CDR1 SNHLY and CDR2 FYNNEI. Trimming left V 2 bases short and J 7 bases short, with 14 bases between. The CDR3 bases are TGTGCCAGCAGTGAACGGTCAGGGAGCAGTGAAGCTTTCTTT. This translates into CASSERSGSSEAFF.

The chain joins TRBV11-1 to TRBJ1-3, with a possible D match to TRBD1 (6 bases). Per germline, CDR1 SGHAT and CDR2 FQDESV (reference sequence). The length of the CDR3 is 20 residues. V lost 1 base, J lost 0 bases, and 22 bases lay in between. CDR3 protein: CASSLVAGEEGNGSGNTIYF. In DNA, the CDR3 is TGTGCCAGCAGCTTAGTTGCAGGGGAGGAGGGGAACGGCTCTGGAAACACCATATATTTT.

Many counts were recorded for this clonotype. This chain joins TRBV4-1 and TRBJ1-4; 9 positions agree with TRBD1. Per the germline V gene, CDR1 is MGHRA and CDR2 is YSYEKL. This CDR3 comprises 14 residues. V gave up 6 bases and J gave up 8 bases; unmatched junction bases: 7. The CDR3 is CASRDRGRGEKLFF. The CDR3 nucleotides are TGCGCCAGCAGGGACAGGGGCCGAGGAGAAAAACTGTTTTTT.

This clonotype was counted only a few times. The chain carries TRBV2 and TRBJ2-7; D is unclear. V was shortened by 7 bases and J by 0 bases, with 10 bases between the two germline ends. Germline CDR1 reads SNHLY; CDR2 reads FYNNEI. The length of the CDR3 is 13 residues. CDR3 in amino acids: CASTGTLSYEQYF. DNA for the CDR3: TGTGCCAGCACCGGCACTCTCTCCTACGAGCAGTACTTC. The whole variable domain, filled in from reference TRBV2 and TRBJ2-7, reads EPEVTQTPSHQVTQMGQEVILRCVPISNHLYFYWYRQILGQKVEFLVSFYNNEISEKSEIFDDQFSVERPDGSNFTLKIRSTKLEDSAMYFCASTGTLSYEQYFGPGTRLTVT.

This chain connects TRBV5-6 to TRBJ2-7, with 13 bases aligning to TRBD2. The CDR3 has 16 amino acids. Trimming cost V 3 bases and J 5 bases; bases outside gene matches: 8. Germline CDR1 and CDR2: SGHDT and YYEEEE. In DNA form, the CDR3 reads TGTGCCAGCAGCTGGGGACTAGCGGGGCCGAATGACGAGCAGTACTTC. It is translated as CASSWGLAGPNDEQYF.

About this clonotype: A much larger clone differs by one base, so this may be a read error. V and J are TRBV12-3 or TRBV12-4 and TRBJ1-5; D uncertain. V lost 1 base and J lost 0, with 7 bases in between. CDR3 length: 15 residues. The CDR3 coding sequence is TGTGCCAGCAGTTTAGGCCTTTTTAGCAATCAGCCCCAGCATTTT. It is translated as CASSLGLFSNQPQHF.

At least ten counts were recorded for this clonotype. The chain has TRBV7-2 and TRBJ2-2; no firm D call. The germline gives CDR1 SGHTA, CDR2 FQGNSA. V was pared by 1 base and J by 0 bases, with 9 bases between. The CDR3 sequence is 16 residues long. The CDR3 loop is CASSLELVTNTGELFF. DNA of the CDR3: TGTGCCAGCAGCTTAGAGCTGGTGACGAACACCGGGGAGCTGTTTTTT.

This clonotype has ten or more counts. The chain joins TRBV19 to TRBJ1-1; no definite D call. Germline loops: CDR1 LNHDA, CDR2 SQIVND (reference sequence). The CDR3 totals 15 residues. V lost 1 base and J 1 base, leaving 10 bases between the germline ends. CDR3 region: CASSIGWQRNTEAFF. The DNA of the CDR3 is TGTGCCAGTAGTATAGGTTGGCAGAGGAACACTGAAGCTTTCTTT.

The gene calls are TRBV2 and TRBJ2-3; D not resolved. The CDR3 contains 13 residues. V lost 7 bases, J lost 0 bases, and 8 bases lay in between. Looked up from germline, CDR1 is SNHLY and CDR2 is FYNNEI. This CDR3 reads CASKDGSTDTQYF. The DNA of the CDR3 is TGTGCCAGCAAGGACGGAAGCACAGATACGCAGTATTTT.

Comments on this clonotype: This sequence may be a read error, since a much larger clone differs from it by one base. V and J are TRBV20-1 and TRBJ2-7; maybe TRBD2 (5 bases). Germline V lookup: CDR1 DFQATT, CDR2 SNEGSKA (reference sequence). Deletions cut 3 bases from V and 9 bases from J, with 12 bases between. The CDR3 has 11 amino acids. The CDR3 coding sequence is TGCAGTGCTAGGAGGGAATCTGGGCAGTACTTC. Residues: CSARRESGQYF.

Remarks on this clonotype: Germline is not matched at one junction end, which may reflect a read error. The rearrangement links TRBV4-1 to TRBJ1-4, with 11 nucleotides matching TRBD1. Per the germline V gene, CDR1 is MGHRA and CDR2 is YSYEKL. This CDR3 is 15 amino acids long. The CDR3 reads CASSQRDRGNEKLFF. DNA for the CDR3: TGTGCCAGCAGCCAGCGGGACAGGGGGAATGAAAAACTGTTTTTT.

Here the CDR3 DNA reads TGCAGCGTTGAAGATCGGTTGTCAGCCAGGGGCTACACCTTC. Translating gives CSVEDRLSARGYTF. The chain employs TRBV29-1 and TRBJ1-2; no definite D call. The length of the CDR3 is 14 residues. Trimming left V 0 bases short and J 8 bases short, with 16 bases between. CDR1 is SQVTM, CDR2 ANQGSEA, per germline.

The chain employs TRBV10-3 and TRBJ1-3, with 8 nucleotides matching TRBD1. With V trimmed by 7 bases and J by 5 bases, 10 bases remained unmatched. This CDR3 has 15 amino acids. Germline CDR1 ENHRY, CDR2 SYGVKD. CDR3 sequence (DNA): TGTGCCATCATTTCGACAGGGGAGACGCGAAACACCATATATTTT. This codes for CAIISTGETRNTIYF.

The J gene is TRBJ2-1, the V gene TRBV15; D might be TRBD2 (6 bases). CDR3 length: 15 amino acids. CDR1 and CDR2 (germline): LNHNV, YYDKDF (reference sequence). The germline V and J ends were trimmed by 0 bases and 9 bases, with 15 bases remaining between them. The chain's CDR3 is CATSRDMQGGGEQFF. CDR3 sequence (DNA): TGTGCCACCAGCAGAGATATGCAGGGAGGAGGTGAGCAGTTCTTC. Based on the CDR3 plus reference TRBV15 and TRBJ2-1, the full variable domain is DAMVIQNPRYQVTQFGKPVTLSCSQTLNHNVMYWYQQKSSQAPKLLFHYYDKDFNNEADTPDNFQSRRPNTSFCFLDIRSPGLGDTAMYLCATSRDMQGGGEQFFGPGTRLTVL.

In this sample, this clonotype turned up many times. The CDR3 loop is CASSPLGTLSSYEQYF. The CDR3 coding sequence is TGTGCCAGTAGTCCTCTGGGGACTCTAAGCTCCTACGAGCAGTACTTC. This chain connects TRBV19 to TRBJ2-7, with D perhaps matching TRBD2 (6 bases). This CDR3 is built from 16 residues. Trimming stripped 5 bases from V and 0 bases from J, with 17 bases between. Germline-derived CDR1 and CDR2 are LNHDA and SQIVND (reference sequence).

This clonotype has just a few counts. This chain joins TRBV19 and TRBJ2-7; no definite D call. Germline CDR1 and CDR2: LNHDA and SQIVND (reference sequence). Trimming shortened V by 9 bases and J by 0 bases, and 18 bases separated the two germline ends. The CDR3 runs 15 residues. In DNA form, the CDR3 reads TGTGCCAGCTCACCCTCTCCGGACGCCTCCTACGAGCAGTACTTC. Translating it yields CASSPSPDASYEQYF.

With respect to this clonotype: A much larger clone differs from this one at a single base, so this may be a read error. This chain joins TRBV9 and TRBJ2-7; 11 bases line up with TRBD2. The DNA matches TRBJ2-1 better at its end, which makes the J call doubtful. Germline-derived CDR1 and CDR2 are SGDLS and YYNGEE. The CDR3 is 15 residues long. Here the CDR3 DNA reads TGTGCCAGCCGCGTAGGTAGCGGGAGGGCGTTTGAGCAGTTCTTC. Protein sequence: CASRVGSGRAFEQFF.

This clonotype was detected ten times or more. The chain combines TRBV6-1 with TRBJ1-1; 9 nucleotides agree with TRBD1. CDR3 size: 16 residues. The germline CDR1 and CDR2 sequences are MNHNS and SASEGT. Losses at the gene ends were 6 bases for V and 1 base for J; bases not matched to a gene: 9. The CDR3 sequence: CASRPSGTGWNTEAFF. For the CDR3, the DNA is TGTGCCAGCAGACCATCCGGGACAGGGTGGAACACTGAAGCTTTCTTT.

Remarks on this clonotype: A much larger clone differs by one base, so this may be a read error. The rearrangement joins TRBV7-3 to TRBJ2-3; the D gene is possibly TRBD1 (5 bases). Germline CDR1 reads SGHTA; CDR2 reads FQGTGA. V lost 5 bases and J lost 2, with 11 bases in between. This CDR3 has 14 residues. The CDR3 region has the DNA TGTGCCAGCAGCGTAGACAGCATCACAGATACGCAGTATTTT. Translation: CASSVDSITDTQYF. Full variable domain (rest looked up from reference TRBV7-3 and TRBJ2-3): GAGVSQTPSNKVTEKGKYVELRCDPISGHTALYWYRQSLGQGPEFLIYFQGTGAADDSGLPNDRFFAVRPEGSVSTLKIQRTERGDSAVYLCASSVDSITDTQYFGPGTRLTVL.

Note on this clonotype: Possible read error: a much larger clone is one base away. This chain connects TRBV19 to TRBJ2-1; 7 bases fit TRBD2. This CDR3 region has 19 residues. Germline CDR1 reads LNHDA; CDR2 reads SQIVND (reference sequence). The CDR3 sequence is CASSPYSGGSALFRGEQSF. CDR3 sequence (DNA): TGTGCCAGTAGTCCCTACTCGGGCGGGAGTGCACTGTTCCGGGGTGAGCAGTCCTTC.

The DNA for the CDR3 is TGCGCCAGCAGCTTCGGGACAGGGGCCGGTTCACCCCTCCACTTT. It yields the protein CASSFGTGAGSPLHF. The chain has TRBV5-1 and TRBJ1-6; 10 bases are shared with TRBD1. Trimming removed 2 bases from V and 9 bases from J; junction bases left unmatched: 5. The CDR3 contains 15 residues. Germline V gene lookup returns CDR1 SGHRS and CDR2 YFSETQ.

This clonotype was counted ten times or more. J is TRBJ2-6 and V is TRBV11-3; D is possibly TRBD2 (5 bases). Deletions cut 1 base from V and 8 bases from J, with 12 bases between. The germline CDR1 and CDR2 sequences are SGHNT and YENEEA. The CDR3 length is 15 residues. CDR3 DNA sequence: TGTGCCAGCAGCTTAGGGGGAGCCTCCACCAACGTCCTGACTTTC. This sequence encodes CASSLGGASTNVLTF.

In DNA, the CDR3 is TGTGCCTTATCCAAGACTAGCGGGAGACTGGGGTGGACCCAGTACTTC. Translated: CALSKTSGRLGWTQYF. The V call is TRBV10-3, the J call TRBJ2-5, with 12 nucleotides matching TRBD2. This CDR3 has 16 residues. Germline V gene data show CDR1 as ENHRY and CDR2 as SYGVKD. J gave up 7 bases and V 11 bases, and 17 bases lay outside the gene matches.

The chain combines TRBV20-1 with TRBJ2-2; D is uncertain. This CDR3 region has 14 residues. Trimming pared 6 bases from V and 0 bases from J, leaving 11 bases between. Germline V gene lookup returns CDR1 DFQATT and CDR2 SNEGSKA (reference sequence). CDR3 protein: CSAISATNTGELFF. CDR3 DNA sequence: TGCAGTGCCATCTCGGCCACGAACACCGGGGAGCTGTTTTTT.

The chain couples TRBV29-1 to TRBJ2-1; 12 bases map to TRBD2. Germline V gene lookup returns CDR1 SQVTM and CDR2 ANQGSEA. V lost 4 bases to trimming and J lost 4 bases; unmatched junction nucleotides: 5. The length of the CDR3 is 15 residues. The CDR3 bases are TGCAGCGTTGGAGGACTAGCGGGATGGTACAATGAGCAGTTCTTC. Its protein is CSVGGLAGWYNEQFF.

This clonotype was counted at least ten times. CDR3 coding DNA: TGCAGCGCAGACCGACCTACTCGGGGGGAAGCTTTCTTT. Protein product: CSADRPTRGEAFF. The chain joins TRBV29-1 to TRBJ1-1; D possibly corresponds to TRBD1 (5 bases). Deletions cut 7 bases from V and 8 bases from J, with 20 bases between. The CDR3 has 13 residues. Germline-derived CDR1 and CDR2 are SQVTM and ANQGSEA.

V usage is TRBV24-1 and J usage is TRBJ2-2, with unresolved D. This CDR3 has 12 residues. Germline lookup yields CDR1 KGHDR and CDR2 SFDVKD. The germline V and J ends were trimmed by 5 bases and 2 bases, with 2 bases remaining between them. The CDR3 protein is CATSANTGELFF. The CDR3 nucleotides are TGTGCCACCAGTGCCAACACCGGGGAGCTGTTTTTT.

The chain links TRBV2 to TRBJ2-7; TRBD1 aligns across 9 bases. V was clipped by 6 bases and J by 3 bases; unmatched bases: 9. The CDR3 totals 15 residues. Germline V CDR1 and CDR2: SNHLY, FYNNEI. CDR3 in DNA: TGTGCCAGCAGATACGGGACAGGGCCAAACTACGAGCAGTACTTC. This gives the protein CASRYGTGPNYEQYF.